This is a list of T cell receptor beta chains from one sample in a study of tumor and adjacent non-tumor tissue in lung cancer. TCRdb redid the calling of the multiplex PCR reads with MiXCR, one entry per CDR3 protein. The table has about 200,000 distinct CDR3 sequences, 60% to 75% seen once. Sequenced material: lung tumor tissue. The receptors here all came from a man aged 55 to 69 with non-small cell lung cancer. Both conserved end residues are part of each CDR3. The D gene is left open where the match is weak. The size entry is marked missing in some rows and otherwise reads once, few, many or a size class.

v_gene	j_gene	abundance	d_gene	CDR3nt	CDR3aa
TRBV7-8	TRBJ2-6	many	.	TGTGCCAGCAGCTTAGGGGGGTTGCAGGGACTCTTCGGGGCCAACGTCCTGACTTTC	CASSLGGLQGLFGANVLTF
TRBV4-1	TRBJ1-5	.	.	TGCGCCAGCAGCCTAGGACAGTCCAATCAGCCCCAGCATTTT	CASSLGQSNQPQHF
TRBV12-3/TRBV12-4	TRBJ1-1	.	.	TGTGCCAGCAGTTTAGCGGGGCGGGAAGCTTTCTTT	CASSLAGREAFF
TRBV20-1	TRBJ2-7	.	TRBD2	TGCAGTGCCAGTGACACTAGCGGGAATTACTACGAGCAGTACTTC	CSASDTSGNYYEQYF
TRBV20-1	TRBJ2-7	many	.	TGCAGTGCTAGAGATCAGCGACAATCCTACGAGCAGTACTTC	CSARDQRQSYEQYF
TRBV4-3	TRBJ2-1	.	TRBD2	TGCGCCAGCAGCCAACGACTAGCGGGAGTTAGTTACAATGAGCAGTTCTTC	CASSQRLAGVSYNEQFF
TRBV4-2	TRBJ1-3	many	.	TGTGCCAGCAGCCAAGATGCCAAGGCAGGAAACACCATATATTTT	CASSQDAKAGNTIYF
TRBV12-3/TRBV12-4	TRBJ2-1	.	.	TGTGCCAGCAGTTGGGGCCAGTCTTACAATGAGCAGCTCTTC	CASSWGQSYNEQLF
TRBV28	TRBJ2-7	few	.	TGTGCCAGCGCTACTTCGCGGGGCTACGAGCAGTACTTC	CASATSRGYEQYF
TRBV6-1	TRBJ1-1	.	.	TGTGCCAGCAGTGATGGGCGGTGGACTGAAGCTTTCTTT	CASSDGRWTEAFF
TRBV11-1	TRBJ2-4	medium-sized	.	TGTGCCAGCAGCTCTTATCTAGCCAAAAACATTCAGTACTTC	CASSSYLAKNIQYF
TRBV6-1	TRBJ1-5	.	.	TGTGCCAGCAGTGAGGGAACAGATCAGCCCCAGCATTTT	CASSEGTDQPQHF
TRBV12-3/TRBV12-4	TRBJ1-1	.	.	TGTGCCAGCACCCTTCGTCTCGGGGCGACTGAAGCTTTCTTT	CASTLRLGATEAFF
TRBV2	TRBJ2-2	few	TRBD2	TGTGCCAGCAAAGGAGCGGGGAGGACCGGGGAGCTGTTTTTT	CASKGAGRTGELFF
TRBV11-3	TRBJ1-1	.	.	TGTCCCAGCAACTTTCAGTGGAACACTGAAGCTTTCTTT	CPSNFQWNTEAFF
TRBV11-2	TRBJ2-7	.	.	TGTGCCAGCAACTTAGAGACAAACGGCGAGCAGTACTTC	CASNLETNGEQYF
TRBV11-2	TRBJ2-1	.	.	TGTGCCAGCAGCTCAGAAGCGGTTAGCGTGCAGTTCTTC	CASSSEAVSVQFF
TRBV4-1	TRBJ2-1	few	TRBD1	TGCGCCAGCAGCCAAGATTGGACAGGGACGTATGAGCAGTTCTTC	CASSQDWTGTYEQFF
TRBV29-1	TRBJ2-7	.	.	TGCAGCGTGATCCGAGTAGAGGGTGCCTACGAGCAGTACTTC	CSVIRVEGAYEQYF
TRBV29-1	TRBJ1-2	many	.	TGCAGCGTTGAAGGGGGAGGATACGGCTACACCTTC	CSVEGGGYGYTF
TRBV12-3/TRBV12-4	TRBJ1-3	.	.	TGTGCCAGCAGGCGCAACAGGGAAGACACCATATATTTT	CASRRNREDTIYF
TRBV12-3/TRBV12-4	TRBJ1-5	.	TRBD1	TGTGCCAGCAGTCCCCTCGGGACAGGGTGCCATCAGCCCCAGCATTTT	CASSPLGTGCHQPQHF
TRBV6-6	TRBJ2-2	.	TRBD2	TGTATCAGCAGACGTCAGACCCCATCCGGGCGGGAGACTGGGGAGCTGTTTTTT	CISRRQTPSGRETGELFF
TRBV7-2	TRBJ1-1	.	.	TGTGCCAGCAGCGAATGCTGGGACTACACTGAAGTTTTCTTT	CASSECWDYTEVFF
TRBV6-5	TRBJ1-6	.	.	TGTGCCAGCAGTTTACAGGGATGGTCCTATAATTCACCCCTCCACTTT	CASSLQGWSYNSPLHF
TRBV6-6	TRBJ1-1	.	TRBD1	TGTGCCAGCATCCACAGGGGGCCCGTGACTGAAGCTTTCTTT	CASIHRGPVTEAFF
TRBV6-6	TRBJ2-5	.	.	TGTGCCAGCAGTAACTACAGGGCCACCGGGGAGACCCAGTACTTC	CASSNYRATGETQYF
TRBV11-2	TRBJ1-2	.	TRBD1	TGTGTCAGCAGCCTAGACGACAGGGCCAGCTACACCTTC	CVSSLDDRASYTF
TRBV12-3/TRBV12-4	TRBJ1-2	.	TRBD1	TGTGCCAGCAGTTTGGCGACAGGGCGTGCTAACTATGGCTACACCTTC	CASSLATGRANYGYTF
TRBV20-1	TRBJ2-1	many	TRBD1	TGCAGTGCTCGACAGGGACCCTCCTACAATGAGCAGTTCTTC	CSARQGPSYNEQFF
TRBV6-6	TRBJ1-1	.	.	TGTGCCAGCAGTTACTCGAGATGGGGCACTGAAGCTTTCTTT	CASSYSRWGTEAFF
TRBV11-3	TRBJ2-7	few	.	TGCGTCAGCAGCTTAGATCTAACCCATTACGAGCAGTACTTC	CVSSLDLTHYEQYF
TRBV18	TRBJ1-6	.	.	TGTGCCAGCTCACCACGATTAGCAGAGATTAATTCACCCCTCCACTTT	CASSPRLAEINSPLHF
TRBV4-2	TRBJ1-1	once	.	TGTGCCAGCAGCCAAGAGGTCGGGCGGGAACTGTTGGCCTTCTTT	CASSQEVGRELLAFF
TRBV20-1	TRBJ2-1	.	.	TGCAGTGCTAGCCTCGGGGGCTCCTACAATGAGCTGTTCTTC	CSASLGGSYNELFF
TRBV28	TRBJ2-7	many	TRBD1	TGTGCCAGCAGCTCCTCTGGGACAGGGACCTACGAGCAGTACTTC	CASSSSGTGTYEQYF
TRBV7-9	TRBJ2-1	.	.	TGTGCCAGCAGCTTACGGGCAGAGCAGTTCTTC	CASSLRAEQFF
TRBV4-3	TRBJ2-1	many	.	TGCGCCAGCAGCCAAGATGGATACAATGAGCAGTTCTTC	CASSQDGYNEQFF
TRBV13	TRBJ2-7	.	.	TGTGCCAGCAGCCCCACTTCGAGAGGGATCGGGGAAGACGAGCAGTACTTC	CASSPTSRGIGEDEQYF